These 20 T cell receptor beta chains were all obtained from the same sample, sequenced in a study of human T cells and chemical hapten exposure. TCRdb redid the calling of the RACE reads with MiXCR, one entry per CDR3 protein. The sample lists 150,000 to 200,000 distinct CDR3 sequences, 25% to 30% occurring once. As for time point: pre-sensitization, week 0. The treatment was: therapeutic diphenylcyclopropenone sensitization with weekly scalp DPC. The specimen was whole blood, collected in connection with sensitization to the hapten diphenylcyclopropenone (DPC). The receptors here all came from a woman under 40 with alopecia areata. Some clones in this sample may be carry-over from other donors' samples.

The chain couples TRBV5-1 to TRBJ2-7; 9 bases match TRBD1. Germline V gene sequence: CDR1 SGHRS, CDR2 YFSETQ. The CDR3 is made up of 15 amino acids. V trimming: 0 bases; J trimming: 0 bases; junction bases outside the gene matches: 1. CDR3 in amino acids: CASSLGQGDSYEQYF. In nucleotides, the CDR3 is TGCGCCAGCAGCTTGGGACAGGGGGACTCCTACGAGCAGTACTTC.

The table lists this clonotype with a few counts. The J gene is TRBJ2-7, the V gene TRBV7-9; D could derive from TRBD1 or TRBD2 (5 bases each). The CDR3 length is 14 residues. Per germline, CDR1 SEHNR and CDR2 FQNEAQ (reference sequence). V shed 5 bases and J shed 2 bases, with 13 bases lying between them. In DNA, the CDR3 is TGTGCCAGCAGCCCCGTCGGGGCCGCCTACGAGCAGTACTTC. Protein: CASSPVGAAYEQYF.

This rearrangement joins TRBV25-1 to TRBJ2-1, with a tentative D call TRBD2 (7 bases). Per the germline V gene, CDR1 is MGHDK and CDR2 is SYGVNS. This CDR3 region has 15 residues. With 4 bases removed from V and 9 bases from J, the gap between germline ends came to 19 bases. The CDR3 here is CASSGYGGGESEQFF. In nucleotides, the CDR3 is TGTGCCAGCAGTGGTTATGGCGGGGGCGAATCTGAGCAGTTCTTC. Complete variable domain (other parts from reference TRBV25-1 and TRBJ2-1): EADIYQTPRYLVIGTGKKITLECSQTMGHDKMYWYQQDPGMELHLIHYSYGVNSTEKGDLSSESTVSRIRTEHFPLTLESARPSHTSQYLCASSGYGGGESEQFFGPGTRLTVL.

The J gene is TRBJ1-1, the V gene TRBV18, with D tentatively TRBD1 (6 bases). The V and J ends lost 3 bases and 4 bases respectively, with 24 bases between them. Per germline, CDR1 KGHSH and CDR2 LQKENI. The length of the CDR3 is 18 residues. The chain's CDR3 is CASSPLWVGGDVGTEAFF. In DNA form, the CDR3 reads TGTGCCAGCTCACCTCTGTGGGTAGGGGGTGATGTAGGCACTGAAGCTTTCTTT. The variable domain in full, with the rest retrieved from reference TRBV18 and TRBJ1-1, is NAGVMQNPRHLVRRRGQEARLRCSPMKGHSHVYWYRQLPEEGLKFMVYLQKENIIDESGMPKERFSAEFPKEGPSILRIQQVVRGDSAAYFCASSPLWVGGDVGTEAFFGQGTRLTVV.

CDR3 in amino acids: CASSLDRAEAFF. The CDR3 DNA reads as TGTGCCAGCAGCTTAGACAGAGCCGAAGCTTTCTTT. This chain connects TRBV7-2 to TRBJ1-1; no clear D. Trimming took 1 base from V and 8 from J, leaving 8 bases between them. Germline CDR1 reads SGHTA; CDR2 reads FQGNSA. This CDR3 is built from 12 residues.

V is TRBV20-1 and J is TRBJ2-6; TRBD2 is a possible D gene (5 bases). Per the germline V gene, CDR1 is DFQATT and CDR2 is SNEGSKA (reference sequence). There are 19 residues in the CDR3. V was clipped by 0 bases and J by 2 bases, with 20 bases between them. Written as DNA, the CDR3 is TGCAGTGCTAGAGATATGTCCCGGGCTAGCTTTCCTGGGGCCAACGTCCTGACTTTC. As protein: CSARDMSRASFPGANVLTF.

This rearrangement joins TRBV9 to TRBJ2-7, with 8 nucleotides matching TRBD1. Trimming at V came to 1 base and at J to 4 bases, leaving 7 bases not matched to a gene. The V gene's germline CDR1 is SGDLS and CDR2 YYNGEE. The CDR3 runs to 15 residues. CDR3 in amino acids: CASSVRQGAGYEQYF. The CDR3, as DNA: TGTGCCAGCAGCGTAAGGCAGGGGGCAGGGTACGAGCAGTACTTC.

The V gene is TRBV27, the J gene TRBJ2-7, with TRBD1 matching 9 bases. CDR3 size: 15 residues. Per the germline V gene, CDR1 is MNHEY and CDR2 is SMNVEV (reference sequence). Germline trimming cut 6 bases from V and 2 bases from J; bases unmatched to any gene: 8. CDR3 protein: CASSRPGQGPYEQYF. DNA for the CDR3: TGTGCCAGCAGCCGACCGGGACAGGGTCCCTACGAGCAGTACTTC.

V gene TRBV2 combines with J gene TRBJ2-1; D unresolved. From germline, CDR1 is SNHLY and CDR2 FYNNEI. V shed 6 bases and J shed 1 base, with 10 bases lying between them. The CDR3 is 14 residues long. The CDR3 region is CASRGLGSYNEQFF. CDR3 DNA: TGTGCCAGCAGGGGTCTTGGGTCCTACAATGAGCAGTTCTTC.

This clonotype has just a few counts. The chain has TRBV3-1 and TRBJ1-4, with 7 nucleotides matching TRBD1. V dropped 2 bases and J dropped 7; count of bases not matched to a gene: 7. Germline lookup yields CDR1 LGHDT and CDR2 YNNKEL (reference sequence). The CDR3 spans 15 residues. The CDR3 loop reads CASSQSQGLGEKLFF. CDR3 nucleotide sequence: TGTGCCAGCAGCCAATCACAGGGGCTAGGTGAAAAACTGTTTTTT.

This CDR3 is CASSSRANVLTF. Written as DNA, the CDR3 is TGTGCCAGCAGCTCCAGGGCCAACGTCCTGACTTTC. This chain connects TRBV7-6 to TRBJ2-6; D ambiguous. V lost 4 bases and J 5 bases, leaving 3 bases between the germline ends. Germline-derived CDR1 and CDR2 are SGHVS and FNYEAQ. The CDR3 sequence is 12 residues long.

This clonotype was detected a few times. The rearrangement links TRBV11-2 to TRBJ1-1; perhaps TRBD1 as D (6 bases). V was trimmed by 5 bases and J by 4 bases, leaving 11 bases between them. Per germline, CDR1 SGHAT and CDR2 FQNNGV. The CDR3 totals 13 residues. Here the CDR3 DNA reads TGTGCCAGCAGCCAGGGGTTCGGCACTGAAGCTTTCTTT. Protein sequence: CASSQGFGTEAFF.

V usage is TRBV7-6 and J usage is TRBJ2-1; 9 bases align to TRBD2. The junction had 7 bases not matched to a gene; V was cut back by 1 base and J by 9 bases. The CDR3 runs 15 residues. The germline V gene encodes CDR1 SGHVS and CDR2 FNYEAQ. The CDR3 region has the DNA TGTGCCAGCAGCTTAGGTGCGGGGGGGCCGGGTGAGCAGTTCTTC. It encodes CASSLGAGGPGEQFF.

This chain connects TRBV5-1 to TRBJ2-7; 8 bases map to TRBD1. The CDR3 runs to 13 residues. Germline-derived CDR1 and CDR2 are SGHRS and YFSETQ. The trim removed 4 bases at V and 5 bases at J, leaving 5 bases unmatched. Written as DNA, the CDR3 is TGCGCCAGCAGCGTACCAGGGGGCAACGAGCAGTACTTC. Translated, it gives CASSVPGGNEQYF.

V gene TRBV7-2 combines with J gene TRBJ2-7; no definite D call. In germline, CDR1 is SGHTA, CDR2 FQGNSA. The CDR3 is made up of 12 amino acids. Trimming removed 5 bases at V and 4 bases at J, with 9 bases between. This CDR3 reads CASSDLIYEQYF. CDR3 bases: TGTGCCAGCAGCGATTTAATTTACGAGCAGTACTTC.

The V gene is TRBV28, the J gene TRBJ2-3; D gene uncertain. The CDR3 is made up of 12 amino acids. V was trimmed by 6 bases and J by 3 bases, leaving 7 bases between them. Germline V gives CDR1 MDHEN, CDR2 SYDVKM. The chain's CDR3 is CASRGQTDTQYF. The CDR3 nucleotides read TGTGCCAGCAGAGGTCAGACAGATACGCAGTATTTT. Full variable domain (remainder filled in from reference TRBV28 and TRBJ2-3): DVKVTQSSRYLVKRTGEKVFLECVQDMDHENMFWYRQDPGLGLRLIYFSYDVKMKEKGDIPEGYSVSREKKERFSLILESASTNQTSMYLCASRGQTDTQYFGPGTRLTVL.

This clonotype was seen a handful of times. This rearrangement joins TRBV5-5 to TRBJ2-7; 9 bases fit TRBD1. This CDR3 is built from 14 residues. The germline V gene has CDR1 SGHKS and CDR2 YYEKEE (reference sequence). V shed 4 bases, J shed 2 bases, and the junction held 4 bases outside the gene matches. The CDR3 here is CASSRTGDAYEQYF. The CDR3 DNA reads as TGTGCCAGCAGCCGGACAGGGGACGCCTACGAGCAGTACTTC.

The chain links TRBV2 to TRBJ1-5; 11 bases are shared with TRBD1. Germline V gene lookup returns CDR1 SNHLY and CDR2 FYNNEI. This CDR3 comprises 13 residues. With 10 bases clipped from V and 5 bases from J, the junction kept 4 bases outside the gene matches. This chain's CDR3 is CATGQGVDQPQHF. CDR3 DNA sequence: TGTGCCACGGGACAGGGGGTTGATCAGCCCCAGCATTTT.

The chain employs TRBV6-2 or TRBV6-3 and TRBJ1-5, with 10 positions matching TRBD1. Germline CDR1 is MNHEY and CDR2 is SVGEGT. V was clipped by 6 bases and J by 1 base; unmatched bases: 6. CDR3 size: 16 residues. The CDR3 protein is CASRRDRGQSNQPQHF. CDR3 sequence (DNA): TGTGCCAGCAGGCGTGACAGGGGGCAGAGCAATCAGCCCCAGCATTTT.

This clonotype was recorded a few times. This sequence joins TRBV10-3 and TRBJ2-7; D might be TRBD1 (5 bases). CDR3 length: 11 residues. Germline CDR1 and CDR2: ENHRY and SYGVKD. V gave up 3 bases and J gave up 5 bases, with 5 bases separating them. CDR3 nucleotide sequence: TGTGCCATCAGTGAACAGGACGAGCAGTACTTC. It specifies CAISEQDEQYF.